The clone carrying this T cell receptor beta chain came up a few times. The data derive from a study of blood T cell repertoires in COVID-19. At the level of the study: From the United States, Italy and Spain came samples of acute and convalescent COVID-19. PBMCs, B-cell-depleted T cells, or T cells provided the cDNA or gDNA that made up the material.

Per the authors' pipeline: Amplification with reference gene primers provided the estimates of nucleated cell counts. Assay used: immunoSEQ multiplex PCR; TCRdb lists only in-frame clones, some missing. V and J calls plus clone size are reproduced from that table; the DNA served to infer D and trimming. The sample yields more than 50,000 clones, roughly 93% seen once. V gave up 4 bases and J gave up 4 bases, with 17 bases separating them. The CDR3 has 16 residues. CDR1 LGHNA and CDR2 YSLEER come from the germline V gene. This chain links TRBV4-3 with TRBJ1-5; the D gene is possibly TRBD1 (5 bases). The sequencing sample was made of peripheral blood. The clonotype originates from a human donor in a cohort sampled during active COVID-19. This CDR3 reads CASSLDSGGRNQPQHF. CDR3 sequence (DNA): TGCGCCAGCAGCCTCGACAGCGGGGGGAGGAATCAGCCCCAGCATTTT.